The T cell receptor beta chain described here comes from a study of blood T cell repertoires in COVID-19. Looked up from germline, CDR1 is SGHKS and CDR2 is YYEKEE (reference sequence). The CDR3 length is 19 residues. V shed 4 bases and J 4 bases; nucleotides not matched to a gene: 16. In the authors' methods: Estimated nucleated cell counts came from reference gene primer amplification. Sequencing was performed with immunoSEQ multiplex PCR; in TCRdb, only in-frame clones are kept and a portion is missing. For V, J and clone size, that table is used; D and trimming come from the DNA. The table lists about 280,000 clones, around four fifths of them singletons.

Sequenced material: peripheral blood. This chain links TRBV5-5 with TRBJ2-2; 10 bases fit TRBD2. This receptor was taken from a woman in her forties or fifties who had recovered from COVID-19. CDR3 coding DNA: TGTGCCAGCAGCGTCCGCGCCCTAGCGGGGGCCTCGGGCACCGGGGAGCTGTTTTTT. It translates to CASSVRALAGASGTGELFF.